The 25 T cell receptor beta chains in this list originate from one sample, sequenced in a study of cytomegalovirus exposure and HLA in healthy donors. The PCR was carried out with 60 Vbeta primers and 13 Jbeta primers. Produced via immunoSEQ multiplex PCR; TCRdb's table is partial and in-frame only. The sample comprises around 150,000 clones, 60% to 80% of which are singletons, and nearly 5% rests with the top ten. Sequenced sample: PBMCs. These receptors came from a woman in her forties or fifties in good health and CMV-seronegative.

Here the CDR3 DNA reads TGTGCCAGCAGCTCGACAGGGTCTATCTATGGCTACACCTTC. Protein sequence: CASSSTGSIYGYTF. This rearrangement joins TRBV9 to TRBJ1-2; 7 nucleotides align to TRBD1. CDR1 and CDR2 (germline): SGDLS, YYNGEE. Trimming cost V 4 bases and J 4 bases; bases outside gene matches: 7. This CDR3 is built from 14 residues.

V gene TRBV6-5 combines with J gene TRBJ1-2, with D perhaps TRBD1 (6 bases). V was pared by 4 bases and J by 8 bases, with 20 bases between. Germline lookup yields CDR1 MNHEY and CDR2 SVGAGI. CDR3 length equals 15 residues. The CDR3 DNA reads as TGTGCCAGCAGTTCTCACTCGGACAGCGACGGGGGCTACACCTTC. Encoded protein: CASSSHSDSDGGYTF.

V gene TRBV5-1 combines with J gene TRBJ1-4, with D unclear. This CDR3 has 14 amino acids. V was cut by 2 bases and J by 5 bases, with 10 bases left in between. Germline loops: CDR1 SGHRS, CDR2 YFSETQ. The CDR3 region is CASSFSTENEKLFF. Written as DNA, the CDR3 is TGCGCCAGCAGCTTTAGTACAGAAAATGAAAAACTGTTTTTT.

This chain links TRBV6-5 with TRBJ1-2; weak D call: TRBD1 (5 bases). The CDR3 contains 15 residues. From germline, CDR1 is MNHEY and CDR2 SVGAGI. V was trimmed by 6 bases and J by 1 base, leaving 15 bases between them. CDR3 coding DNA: TGTGCCAGCAGCCGAGGACAAGTGCTTAACTATGGCTACACCTTC. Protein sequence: CASSRGQVLNYGYTF.

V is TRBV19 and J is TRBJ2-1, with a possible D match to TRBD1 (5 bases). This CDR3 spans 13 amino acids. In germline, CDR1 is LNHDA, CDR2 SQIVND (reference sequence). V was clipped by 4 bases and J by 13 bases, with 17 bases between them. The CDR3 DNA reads TGTGCCAGTAGTACCCAACTTCCAGGGTCCCAGTTCTTC. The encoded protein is CASSTQLPGSQFF.

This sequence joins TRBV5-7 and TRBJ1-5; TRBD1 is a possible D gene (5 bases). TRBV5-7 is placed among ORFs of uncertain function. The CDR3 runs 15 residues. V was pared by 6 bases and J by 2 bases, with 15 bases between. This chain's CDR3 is CASNQGFYGNQPQHF. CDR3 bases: TGTGCCAGCAACCAGGGATTTTATGGCAATCAGCCCCAGCATTTT.

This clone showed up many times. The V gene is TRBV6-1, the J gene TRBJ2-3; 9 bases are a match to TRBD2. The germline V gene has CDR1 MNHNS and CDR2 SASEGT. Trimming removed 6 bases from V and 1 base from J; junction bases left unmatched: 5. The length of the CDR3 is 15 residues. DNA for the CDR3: TGTGCCAGCAGCCCTCGACTAGCGGGCACAGATACGCAGTATTTT. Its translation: CASSPRLAGTDTQYF.

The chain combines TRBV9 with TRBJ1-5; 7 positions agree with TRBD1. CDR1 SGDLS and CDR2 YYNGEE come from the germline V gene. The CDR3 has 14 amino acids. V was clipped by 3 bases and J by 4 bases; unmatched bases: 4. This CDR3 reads CASSAQGGNQPQHF. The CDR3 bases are TGTGCCAGCAGCGCTCAGGGGGGTAATCAGCCCCAGCATTTT.

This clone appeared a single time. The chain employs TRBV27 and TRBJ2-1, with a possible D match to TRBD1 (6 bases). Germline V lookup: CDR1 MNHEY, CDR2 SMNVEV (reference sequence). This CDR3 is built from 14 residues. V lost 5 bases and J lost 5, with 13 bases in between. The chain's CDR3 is CASSPQGHHNEQFF. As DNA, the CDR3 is TGTGCCAGCAGTCCCCAGGGACACCACAATGAGCAGTTCTTC.

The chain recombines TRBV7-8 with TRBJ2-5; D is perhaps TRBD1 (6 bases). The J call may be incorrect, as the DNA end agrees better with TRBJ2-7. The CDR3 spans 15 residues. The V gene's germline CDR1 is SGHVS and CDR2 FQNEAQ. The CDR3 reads CASSPRTETLYEQYF. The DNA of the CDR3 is TGTGCCAGCAGCCCTCGGACAGAAACACTATACGAGCAGTACTTC.

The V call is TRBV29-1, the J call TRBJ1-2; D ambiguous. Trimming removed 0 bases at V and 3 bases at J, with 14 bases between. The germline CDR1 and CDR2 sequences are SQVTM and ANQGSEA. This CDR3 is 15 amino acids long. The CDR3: CSVEDRWAPDYGYTF. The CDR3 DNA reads TGCAGCGTTGAAGATAGATGGGCCCCAGACTATGGCTACACCTTC.

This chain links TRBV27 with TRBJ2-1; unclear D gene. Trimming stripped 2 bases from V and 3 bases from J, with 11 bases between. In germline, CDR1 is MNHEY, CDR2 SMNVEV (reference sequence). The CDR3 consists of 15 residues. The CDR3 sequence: CASSLLGPVYNEQFF. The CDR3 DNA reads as TGTGCCAGCAGTTTACTAGGCCCCGTCTACAATGAGCAGTTCTTC.

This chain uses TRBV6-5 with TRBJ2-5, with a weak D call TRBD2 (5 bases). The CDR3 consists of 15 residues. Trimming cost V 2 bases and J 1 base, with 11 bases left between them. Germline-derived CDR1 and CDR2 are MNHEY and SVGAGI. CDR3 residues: CASSYNRRFQETQYF. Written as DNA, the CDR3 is TGTGCCAGCAGTTACAATCGGAGGTTCCAAGAGACCCAGTACTTC.

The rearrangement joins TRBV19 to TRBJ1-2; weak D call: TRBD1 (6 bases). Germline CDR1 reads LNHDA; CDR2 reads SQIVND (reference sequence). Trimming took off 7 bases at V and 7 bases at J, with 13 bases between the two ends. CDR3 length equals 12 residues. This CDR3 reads CASNPGAGGYTF. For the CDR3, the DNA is TGTGCCAGTAACCCAGGGGCAGGTGGCTACACCTTC.

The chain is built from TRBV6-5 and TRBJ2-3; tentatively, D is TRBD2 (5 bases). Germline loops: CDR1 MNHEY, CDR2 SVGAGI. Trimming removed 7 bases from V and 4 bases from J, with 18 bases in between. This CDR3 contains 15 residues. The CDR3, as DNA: TGTGCCAGCACCGACTACCCTAGCCGTCCAGATACGCAGTATTTT. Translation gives CASTDYPSRPDTQYF.

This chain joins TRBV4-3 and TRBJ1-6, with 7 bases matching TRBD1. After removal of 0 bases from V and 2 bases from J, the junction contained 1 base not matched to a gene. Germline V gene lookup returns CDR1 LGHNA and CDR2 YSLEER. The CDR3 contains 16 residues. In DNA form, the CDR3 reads TGCGCCAGCAGCCAAGACAGGGGGGCCTATAATTCACCCCTCCACTTT. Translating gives CASSQDRGAYNSPLHF.

CDR3 nucleotides: TGCGCCAGCAGCCAAGCCCGGGACAGGGGATGGGAGACCCAGTACTTC. The encoded protein is CASSQARDRGWETQYF. The rearrangement uses TRBV4-1 and TRBJ2-5, with 10 bases fitting TRBD1. Trimming took 1 base from V and 5 from J; bases not matched to a gene: 7. CDR3 length: 16 amino acids. The germline CDR1 and CDR2 sequences are MGHRA and YSYEKL.

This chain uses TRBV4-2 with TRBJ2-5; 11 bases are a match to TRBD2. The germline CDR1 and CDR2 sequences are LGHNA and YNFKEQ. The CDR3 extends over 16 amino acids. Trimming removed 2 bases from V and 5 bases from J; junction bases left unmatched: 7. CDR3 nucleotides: TGTGCCAGCAGCCAACATAGCGGGGGGGCCGGGGAGACCCAGTACTTC. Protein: CASSQHSGGAGETQYF.

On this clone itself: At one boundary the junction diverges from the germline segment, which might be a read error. In DNA form, the CDR3 reads TGTGCTAGCAGCCTTAGCGGGGAGAGAACAGATACGCAGTATTTT. Residues: CASSLSGERTDTQYF. The chain has TRBV7-7 and TRBJ2-3; 8 positions agree with TRBD2. Germline V gene data show CDR1 as SSHAT and CDR2 as FNYEAQ (reference sequence). The CDR3 is 15 amino acids.

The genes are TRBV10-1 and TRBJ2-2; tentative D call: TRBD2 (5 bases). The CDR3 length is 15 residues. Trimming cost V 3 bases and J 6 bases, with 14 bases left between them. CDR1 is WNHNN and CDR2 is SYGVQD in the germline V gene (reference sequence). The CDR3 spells CASSDVRVGAGELFF. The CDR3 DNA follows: TGCGCCAGCAGTGATGTGAGGGTTGGGGCCGGGGAGCTGTTTTTT.

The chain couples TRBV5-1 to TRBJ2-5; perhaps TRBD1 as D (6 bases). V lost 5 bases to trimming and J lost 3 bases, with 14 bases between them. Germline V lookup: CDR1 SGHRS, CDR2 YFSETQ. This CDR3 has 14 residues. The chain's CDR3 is CASRISGTKETQYF. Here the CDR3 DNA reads TGCGCCAGCAGGATCTCCGGGACAAAAGAGACCCAGTACTTC.

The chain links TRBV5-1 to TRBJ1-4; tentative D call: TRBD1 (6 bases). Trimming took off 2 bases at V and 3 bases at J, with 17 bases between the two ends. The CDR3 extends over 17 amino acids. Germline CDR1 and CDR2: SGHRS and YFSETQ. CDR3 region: CASSLIPGANANEKLFF. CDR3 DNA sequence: TGCGCCAGCAGCTTAATCCCAGGGGCTAACGCTAATGAAAAACTGTTTTTT.

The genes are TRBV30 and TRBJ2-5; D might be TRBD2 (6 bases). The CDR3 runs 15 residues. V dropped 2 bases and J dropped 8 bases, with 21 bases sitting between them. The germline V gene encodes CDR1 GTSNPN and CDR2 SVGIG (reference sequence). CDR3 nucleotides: TGTGCCTGGAGTATCTCTCGGGACTTACTACTAACCCAGTACTTC. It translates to CAWSISRDLLLTQYF.

CDR3 region: CASSHGRGTTEAFF. CDR3 DNA: TGCGCCAGCAGCCATGGGAGGGGGACCACTGAAGCTTTCTTT. V usage is TRBV4-1 and J usage is TRBJ1-1; tentative D call: TRBD1 (6 bases). V was trimmed by 3 bases and J by 4 bases, leaving 12 bases between them. Per germline, CDR1 MGHRA and CDR2 YSYEKL. CDR3 length: 14 residues.

The CDR3 region is CASSEAGGQPQHF. CDR3 DNA sequence: TGTGCCAGTAGTGAAGCAGGGGGTCAGCCCCAGCATTTT. This rearrangement joins TRBV19 to TRBJ1-5; 7 positions match TRBD1. Germline V gene lookup returns CDR1 LNHDA and CDR2 SQIVND (reference sequence). The junction had 4 bases not matched to a gene; V was cut back by 5 bases and J by 6 bases. This CDR3 region has 13 residues.